The 27 T cell receptor beta chains below were found in one sample sequenced in a study of shared clonotypes between healthy human individuals. CD45RO-negative, CCR7-positively selected cells formed the naive CD8 fraction, excluding terminally differentiated effector memory CD45RA+ cells. The repertoire was sequenced with immunoSEQ multiplex PCR; TCRdb's copy has only in-frame clones and lacks some. The sample lists about 2.1 million clones; 85% to 95% were seen once. Sequenced material: naive CD8+ T cells from PBMCs. These TCRs come from a young man in good health. Some clones in this sample may be carry-over from other donors' samples.

This chain links TRBV19 with TRBJ2-1; weak D call: TRBD1 (5 bases). Germline-derived CDR1 and CDR2 are LNHDA and SQIVND (reference sequence). This CDR3 has 12 residues. Trimming took 7 bases from V and 8 from J, leaving 12 bases between them. In DNA form, the CDR3 reads TGTGCCAGTACTCAGGGCCTCTATGAGCAGTTCTTC. Protein product: CASTQGLYEQFF.

This clone was recorded only once. This chain uses TRBV7-8 with TRBJ2-7, with 8 bases that match TRBD1. V was clipped by 0 bases and J by 4 bases; unmatched bases: 8. Looked up from germline, CDR1 is SGHVS and CDR2 is FQNEAQ. The CDR3 extends over 16 amino acids. CDR3 DNA sequence: TGTGCCAGCAGCTTAGCTCTCCAGGGGGCATTATACGAGCAGTACTTC. Translated, it gives CASSLALQGALYEQYF.

The gene calls are TRBV27 and TRBJ1-1, with a weak D call TRBD1 (5 bases). The CDR3 extends over 15 amino acids. V was clipped by 11 bases and J by 0 bases, with 19 bases between them. Per germline, CDR1 MNHEY and CDR2 SMNVEV (reference sequence). In DNA, the CDR3 is TGTGCCGCAGGGCCCCTTGGGTCTCTGAACACTGAAGCTTTCTTT. Amino acid sequence: CAAGPLGSLNTEAFF.

The chain employs TRBV2 and TRBJ1-1; D not resolved. CDR1 is SNHLY, CDR2 FYNNEI, per germline. The CDR3 contains 13 residues. V dropped 3 bases and J dropped 6 bases, with 11 bases sitting between them. The CDR3 DNA reads as TGTGCCAGCAGTGAGCGGGAGGGAGCTGAAGCTTTCTTT. As protein: CASSEREGAEAFF. Combining the CDR3 with reference TRBV2 and TRBJ1-1 gives the whole variable domain EPEVTQTPSHQVTQMGQEVILRCVPISNHLYFYWYRQILGQKVEFLVSFYNNEISEKSEIFDDQFSVERPDGSNFTLKIRSTKLEDSAMYFCASSEREGAEAFFGQGTRLTVV.

The rearrangement uses TRBV15 and TRBJ2-1; D perhaps matches TRBD1 (5 bases). Trimming left V 4 bases short and J 4 bases short, with 14 bases between. The CDR3 loop spans 15 amino acids. The germline CDR1 and CDR2 sequences are LNHNV and YYDKDF (reference sequence). The chain's CDR3 is CATSNGALIYNEQFF. The CDR3 nucleotides read TGTGCCACCAGCAATGGGGCCCTAATATACAATGAGCAGTTCTTC. The full variable domain, rest sourced from reference TRBV15 and TRBJ2-1, is DAMVIQNPRYQVTQFGKPVTLSCSQTLNHNVMYWYQQKSSQAPKLLFHYYDKDFNNEADTPDNFQSRRPNTSFCFLDIRSPGLGDTAMYLCATSNGALIYNEQFFGPGTRLTVL.

The genes are TRBV5-4 and TRBJ2-7; perhaps TRBD2 as D (7 bases). The CDR3 sequence is 16 residues long. Germline-derived CDR1 and CDR2 are SGHNT and YYREEE (reference sequence). With 0 bases removed from V and 4 bases from J, the gap between germline ends came to 17 bases. The CDR3 region is CASSLAVGGGIYEQYF. The CDR3 DNA reads TGTGCCAGCAGCTTGGCCGTAGGGGGGGGAATTTACGAGCAGTACTTC.

The chain has TRBV4-3 and TRBJ2-7; D remains ambiguous. V was shortened by 5 bases and J by 1 base, with 12 bases between the two germline ends. Germline V gene lookup returns CDR1 LGHNA and CDR2 YSLEER. The CDR3 runs to 14 residues. DNA of the CDR3: TGCGCCAGCAGCTCCACGTCTCGGTCCTACGAGCAGTACTTC. Protein product: CASSSTSRSYEQYF.

The chain recombines TRBV27 with TRBJ2-5, with TRBD2 as a possible D gene (6 bases). This CDR3 spans 13 amino acids. With 7 bases removed from V and 1 base from J, the gap between germline ends came to 10 bases. The V gene's germline CDR1 is MNHEY and CDR2 SMNVEV (reference sequence). The CDR3 protein is CASTETSQETQYF. CDR3 bases: TGTGCCAGCACCGAGACTAGCCAAGAGACCCAGTACTTC.

The chain joins TRBV10-3 to TRBJ1-2; TRBD1 matches 7 bases. J gave up 0 bases and V 6 bases, and 10 bases lay outside the gene matches. This CDR3 is built from 16 residues. The V gene's germline CDR1 is ENHRY and CDR2 SYGVKD. CDR3 nucleotide sequence: TGTGCCATCAGGGAAGCTCCGGGACAGACTAACTATGGCTACACCTTC. Translated, it gives CAIREAPGQTNYGYTF.

Notes on this clone: Other DNA sequences in the same sample also yield this CDR3. V usage is TRBV9 and J usage is TRBJ2-1; 10 positions match TRBD1. In germline, CDR1 is SGDLS, CDR2 YYNGEE. The V segment lost 0 bases and the J segment 7 bases; nucleotides outside the gene matches: 4. This CDR3 has 15 amino acids. This chain's CDR3 is CASSVGQGALNEQFF. CDR3 bases: TGTGCCAGCAGCGTAGGACAGGGGGCCTTAAATGAGCAGTTCTTC.

V gene TRBV7-2 combines with J gene TRBJ1-2; tentative D call: TRBD1 (5 bases). V lost 2 bases and J lost 4, with 14 bases in between. CDR1 is SGHTA and CDR2 is FQGNSA in the germline V gene. The length of the CDR3 is 15 residues. Here the CDR3 DNA reads TGTGCCAGCAGCTTACTCGGGGGAGTGTCCTATGGCTACACCTTC. As protein: CASSLLGGVSYGYTF.

This chain uses TRBV7-8 with TRBJ1-3; the D is unclear. This CDR3 contains 16 residues. Trimming shortened V by 1 base and J by 0 bases, and 10 bases separated the two germline ends. Germline values: CDR1 SGHVS, CDR2 FQNEAQ. The CDR3 here is CASSLGGSNSGNTIYF. The CDR3 nucleotides are TGTGCCAGCAGCTTAGGCGGCAGCAACTCTGGAAACACCATATATTTT.

Note on this clone: The identical CDR3 is also encoded by other nucleotide sequences in the sample. The J gene is TRBJ2-7, the V gene TRBV19; 11 bases are shared with TRBD1. Trimming removed 5 bases from V and 4 bases from J; junction bases left unmatched: 7. The germline V gene encodes CDR1 LNHDA and CDR2 SQIVND (reference sequence). This CDR3 region has 15 residues. The CDR3 region is CASSPGQGARYEQYF. CDR3 coding DNA: TGTGCCAGTAGTCCAGGACAGGGGGCAAGATACGAGCAGTACTTC.

The V and J genes are TRBV7-6 and TRBJ2-7; possibly TRBD2 for D (5 bases). Germline CDR1 and CDR2: SGHVS and FNYEAQ. CDR3 length: 13 amino acids. V was shortened by 5 bases and J by 5 bases, with 13 bases between the two germline ends. The CDR3 reads CASSPDLRDEQYF. The CDR3 coding sequence is TGTGCCAGCAGCCCCGATTTGAGGGACGAGCAGTACTTC.

The chain employs TRBV4-3 and TRBJ1-4, with 9 positions matching TRBD1. The CDR3 sequence is 20 residues long. Germline CDR1 is LGHNA and CDR2 is YSLEER. V dropped 4 bases and J dropped 5; count of bases not matched to a gene: 20. DNA of the CDR3: TGCGCCAGCAGCCTCCGAGAGGGGGACAGGGTTGGTGGGGAGAATGAAAAACTGTTTTTT. Its protein product is CASSLREGDRVGGENEKLFF.

J is TRBJ2-2 and V is TRBV5-1; TRBD1 aligns across 9 bases. Losses at the gene ends were 4 bases for V and 5 bases for J; bases not matched to a gene: 9. Germline V gene sequence: CDR1 SGHRS, CDR2 YFSETQ. The CDR3 spans 16 residues. DNA of the CDR3: TGCGCCAGCAGCCTGACCGGGACAGGGAGAACCGGGGAGCTGTTTTTT. Encoded protein: CASSLTGTGRTGELFF.

V usage is TRBV7-2 and J usage is TRBJ2-7; no clear D. Between the trimmed V and J ends, which lost 5 bases and 3 bases, there was a span of 8 bases. Per germline, CDR1 SGHTA and CDR2 FQGNSA. The CDR3 consists of 12 residues. DNA for the CDR3: TGTGCCAGCAGCCAGATTGGCTACGAGCAGTACTTC. Its translation is CASSQIGYEQYF.

The chain combines TRBV5-5 with TRBJ2-1; D assignment may be TRBD1 or TRBD2 (6 bases each). V lost 5 bases and J lost 5, with 17 bases in between. This CDR3 has 15 amino acids. Germline V gene data show CDR1 as SGHKS and CDR2 as YYEKEE (reference sequence). CDR3 sequence (DNA): TGTGCCAGCAGTGGGGGCTGGCGCGGGAACAATGAGCAGTTCTTC. It codes for CASSGGWRGNNEQFF.

The rearrangement joins TRBV2 to TRBJ2-7; 9 positions agree with TRBD1. The CDR3 has 15 amino acids. The V gene's germline CDR1 is SNHLY and CDR2 FYNNEI. Trimming took 6 bases from V and 5 from J; bases not matched to a gene: 11. CDR3 protein: CASSATGTGRDEQYF. The CDR3, as DNA: TGTGCCAGCAGCGCCACCGGGACAGGGCGGGACGAGCAGTACTTC. The full variable domain, in which reference TRBV2 and TRBJ2-7 provide the parts outside the CDR3, is EPEVTQTPSHQVTQMGQEVILRCVPISNHLYFYWYRQILGQKVEFLVSFYNNEISEKSEIFDDQFSVERPDGSNFTLKIRSTKLEDSAMYFCASSATGTGRDEQYFGPGTRLTVT.

The chain's CDR3 is CASSSAGTGDQPQHF. In DNA form, the CDR3 reads TGTGCCAGCAGCTCAGCCGGGACAGGTGACCAGCCCCAGCATTTT. The V and J genes are TRBV6-6 and TRBJ1-5, with 8 bases that match TRBD1. V lost 6 bases and J lost 7; bases outside the gene matches: 11. This CDR3 has 15 residues. Per the germline V gene, CDR1 is MNHNY and CDR2 is SVGAGI (reference sequence).

This clone was detected once. The chain carries TRBV28 and TRBJ2-1; a weak D match, TRBD2 (5 bases). The CDR3 has 14 amino acids. V dropped 10 bases and J dropped 8 bases, with 21 bases sitting between them. Germline CDR1 reads MDHEN; CDR2 reads SYDVKM. The CDR3 loop reads CATEGYLGSDEQFF. CDR3 bases: TGTGCCACCGAGGGCTACCTGGGGTCGGATGAGCAGTTCTTC.

The chain links TRBV10-3 to TRBJ1-1; TRBD1 matches 7 bases. Germline-derived CDR1 and CDR2 are ENHRY and SYGVKD. The CDR3 covers 16 residues. V trimming: 6 bases; J trimming: 0 bases; junction bases outside the gene matches: 10. The CDR3 nucleotides read TGTGCCATCAGAGGAAACGAAGACAGGGTGAACACTGAAGCTTTCTTT. Protein sequence: CAIRGNEDRVNTEAFF.

Comments on this clone: The junction departs from germline at one end; a sequencing error may be responsible. The chain recombines TRBV27 with TRBJ2-7, with D perhaps TRBD2 (6 bases). The CDR3 is made up of 13 amino acids. Germline V gene lookup returns CDR1 MNHEY and CDR2 SMNVEV (reference sequence). The CDR3 loop reads CASSSLPDYKQYF. CDR3 DNA: TGTGCCAGCTCCTCACTACCGGACTACAAGCAGTACTTC.

This chain connects TRBV5-1 to TRBJ1-5; D gene unclear. CDR3 length: 16 amino acids. Germline V gene sequence: CDR1 SGHRS, CDR2 YFSETQ. Between the trimmed V and J ends, which lost 6 bases and 0 bases, there was a span of 16 bases. The CDR3 reads CASNPGPVASNQPQHF. Here the CDR3 DNA reads TGCGCCAGCAATCCCGGCCCAGTGGCTAGCAATCAGCCCCAGCATTTT.

The rearrangement links TRBV5-1 to TRBJ2-2; D perhaps matches TRBD1 (6 bases). The CDR3 covers 17 residues. Germline CDR1 SGHRS, CDR2 YFSETQ. V was cut by 5 bases and J by 7 bases, with 24 bases left in between. The CDR3: CASSQIIRDITYGELFF. The CDR3 region has the DNA TGCGCCAGCAGTCAAATTATCCGGGACATCACGTACGGGGAGCTGTTTTTT.

This chain connects TRBV7-6 to TRBJ2-1, with D perhaps TRBD2 (6 bases). V was pared by 1 base and J by 8 bases, with 15 bases between. The CDR3 spans 15 residues. CDR1 and CDR2 (germline): SGHVS, FNYEAQ. The CDR3 loop is CASSLDMEGQDEQFF. As DNA, the CDR3 is TGTGCCAGCAGCTTAGATATGGAGGGGCAGGATGAGCAGTTCTTC.

This chain connects TRBV19 to TRBJ2-3, with 9 nucleotides matching TRBD2. Germline CDR1 and CDR2: LNHDA and SQIVND (reference sequence). CDR3 length: 18 residues. Unmatched junction bases numbered 14, after V lost 3 bases and J lost 4 bases. The CDR3 region has the DNA TGTGCCAGTAGTATTAAACTGACTAGCGGAAGCCTAGCAGATACGCAGTATTTT. Translating it yields CASSIKLTSGSLADTQYF. The full variable domain, in which reference TRBV19 and TRBJ2-3 provide the parts outside the CDR3, is DGGITQSPKYLFRKEGQNVTLSCEQNLNHDAMYWYRQDPGQGLRLIYYSQIVNDFQKGDIAEGYSVSREKKESFPLTVTSAQKNPTAFYLCASSIKLTSGSLADTQYFGPGTRLTVL.